Below, 18 T cell receptor beta chains from the same sample are listed, as sequenced in a study of T cells in Graves' hyperthyroidism and ophthalmopathy. Amplification targeted TCR beta CDR3 regions from RNA transcripts. HTBI primers were used for first-round RT-PCR of the TCR CDR3. TCRdb re-called the multiplex PCR reads through MiXCR, storing one row per CDR3 protein. In the table there are about 840,000 distinct CDR3 sequences, approximately 40% of which are singletons. The material sequenced was blood. The receptors were gathered from a man younger than 35 with Graves' hyperthyroidism.

The CDR3, as DNA: TGCGCCAGCAGCCTGACTAGCGACCACGAGCAGTACTTC. It encodes CASSLTSDHEQYF. This chain joins TRBV5-1 and TRBJ2-7, with 8 bases lining up with TRBD2. This CDR3 spans 13 amino acids. The J segment lost 5 bases and the V segment lost 4 bases, leaving 5 bases of the junction unmatched. CDR1 SGHRS and CDR2 YFSETQ come from the germline V gene.

This clonotype was observed a single time. DNA of the CDR3: TGTGCCAGCAGTGTTCCCGGACAGGCTCGGGGCTACACCTTC. Protein product: CASSVPGQARGYTF. The chain has TRBV25-1 and TRBJ1-2; TRBD1 matches 7 bases. Germline assignment: CDR1 MGHDK and CDR2 SYGVNS. The CDR3 totals 14 residues. The V and J ends lost 4 bases and 8 bases, in that order; junction bases with no gene match: 10.

To note about this clonotype: Given the absence of the conserved phenylalanine or tryptophan at the CDR3 end, a read error is likely. The DNA is left out, because the CDR3 cannot be placed on it with certainty; the CDR3 is given as TCRdb lists it. The chain carries TRBV7-2 and TRBJ1-2; the table's D call, TRBD1, has no DNA check behind it. CDR1 is SGHTA, CDR2 FQGNSA, per germline. Including both end residues, the CDR3 is 8 amino acids long. CDR3 in amino acids: CASINPGT.

About this clonotype itself: At one end, the junction sequence differs from germline, possibly due to a read error. The chain joins TRBV25-1 to TRBJ2-5; 7 bases are shared with TRBD1. The CDR3 is made up of 17 amino acids. Germline CDR1 MGHDK, CDR2 SYGVNS. The DNA for the CDR3 is TGTGCCGGCAGCGTAGACCCTTCCCCCGGACAGGAAGAGACCCAGTACTTC. Amino acid sequence: CAGSVDPSPGQEETQYF.

This clonotype was seen a handful of times. The chain is built from TRBV11-2 and TRBJ2-7, with TRBD1 matching over 8 bases. The junction had 10 bases not matched to a gene; V was cut back by 5 bases and J by 7 bases. Germline lookup yields CDR1 SGHAT and CDR2 FQNNGV. This CDR3 comprises 14 residues. This chain's CDR3 is CASSPATGGVEQYF. The CDR3 region has the DNA TGTGCCAGCAGCCCTGCCACAGGGGGAGTAGAGCAGTACTTC.

This clonotype occurred many times. The genes are TRBV7-9 and TRBJ1-4; D may be TRBD1 (5 bases). Trimming left V 3 bases short and J 8 bases short, with 10 bases between. Looked up from germline, CDR1 is SEHNR and CDR2 is FQNEAQ (reference sequence). The CDR3 spans 13 residues. The CDR3 coding sequence is TGTGCCAGCAGCTTCGTGGGGGGGGAAAAACTGTTTTTT. Translating gives CASSFVGGEKLFF.

The gene calls are TRBV24-1 and TRBJ2-7, with a weak D call TRBD2 (7 bases). Trimming took off 11 bases at V and 1 base at J, with 17 bases between the two ends. Germline-derived CDR1 and CDR2 are KGHDR and SFDVKD. This CDR3 is built from 14 residues. The CDR3 sequence: CASRGGATSYEQYF. The CDR3 bases are TGTGCCAGCAGAGGGGGGGCGACATCCTACGAGCAGTACTTC.

This clonotype was detected only a few times. The CDR3 protein is CASSLVGDLLRTQYF. CDR3 in DNA: TGTGCCAGCAGCTTGGTTGGGGACCTCCTAAGGACCCAGTACTTC. The chain carries TRBV5-6 and TRBJ2-5; D is tentatively TRBD1 or TRBD2 (5 bases each). CDR3 length: 15 amino acids. CDR1 is SGHDT and CDR2 is YYEEEE in the germline V gene. V gave up 0 bases and J gave up 7 bases, with 16 bases separating them.

V usage is TRBV29-1 and J usage is TRBJ1-4; D might be TRBD1 (6 bases). The CDR3 totals 14 residues. Trimming took off 1 base at V and 2 bases at J, with 8 bases between the two ends. Looked up from germline, CDR1 is SQVTM and CDR2 is ANQGSEA. Written as DNA, the CDR3 is TGCAGCGTTGAAGGGGGGCTCACTAATGAAAAACTGTTTTTT. Encoded protein: CSVEGGLTNEKLFF.

This clonotype appeared many times. This chain joins TRBV20-1 and TRBJ2-7; no clear D gene. From germline, CDR1 is DFQATT and CDR2 SNEGSKA (reference sequence). The CDR3 sequence is 14 residues long. The V end lost 4 bases, the J end lost 5 bases, and 18 bases lay between the germline ends. CDR3 DNA: TGCAGTGCTAAACGACTCGCGGCAGTCGACGAGCAGTACTTC. Translated, it gives CSAKRLAAVDEQYF.

This clonotype was counted at least ten times. The V and J genes are TRBV7-9 and TRBJ2-5; perhaps TRBD1 as D (6 bases). The V and J ends lost 4 bases and 0 bases respectively, with 12 bases between them. There are 15 residues in the CDR3. From germline, CDR1 is SEHNR and CDR2 FQNEAQ (reference sequence). The CDR3 DNA reads TGTGCCAGCAGCTCTTATACAGGGAACCAAGAGACCCAGTACTTC. Its protein is CASSSYTGNQETQYF.

This clonotype has a single count. A much bigger clone sits one base away, suggesting this may be a read error. This chain joins TRBV29-1 and TRBJ1-1, with D uncertain. From germline, CDR1 is SQVTM and CDR2 ANQGSEA. V shed 8 bases and J shed 1 base, with 11 bases lying between them. CDR3 length equals 12 residues. The chain's CDR3 is CSFVKANTEAFF. CDR3 sequence (DNA): TGCAGCTTTGTCAAAGCGAACACTGAAGCTTTCTTT.

The V gene is TRBV9, the J gene TRBJ1-6; D gene uncertain. From germline, CDR1 is SGDLS and CDR2 YYNGEE. V gave up 4 bases and J gave up 1 base, with 12 bases separating them. The CDR3 is 16 residues long. The CDR3, as DNA: TGTGCCAGCAGCCGAGGGTTGGGTTCCTATAATTCACCCCTCCACTTT. The encoded protein is CASSRGLGSYNSPLHF.

The chain is built from TRBV7-9 and TRBJ1-3, with a possible D match to TRBD1 (5 bases). The CDR3 has 15 residues. CDR1 and CDR2 from the germline V gene are SEHNR and FQNEAQ (reference sequence). V gave up 1 base and J gave up 2 bases, with 9 bases separating them. CDR3 sequence: CASSLEGDAGNTIYF. For the CDR3, the DNA is TGTGCCAGCAGCTTAGAAGGGGATGCTGGAAACACCATATATTTT.

This clonotype was counted at least ten times. The V call is TRBV19, the J call TRBJ1-1; maybe TRBD1 (5 bases). CDR1 LNHDA and CDR2 SQIVND come from the germline V gene (reference sequence). This CDR3 has 13 amino acids. Trimming pared 4 bases from V and 5 bases from J, leaving 11 bases between. The CDR3 nucleotides read TGTGCCAGTAGTACCGACAGAAGGACTGAAGCTTTCTTT. This sequence encodes CASSTDRRTEAFF. Full variable domain (rest looked up from reference TRBV19 and TRBJ1-1): DGGITQSPKYLFRKEGQNVTLSCEQNLNHDAMYWYRQDPGQGLRLIYYSQIVNDFQKGDIAEGYSVSREKKESFPLTVTSAQKNPTAFYLCASSTDRRTEAFFGQGTRLTVV.

Regarding this clonotype: A much larger clone lies one base from this, so it may be a read error. The genes are TRBV10-3 and TRBJ2-7; no firm D call. The CDR3 has 11 residues. In germline, CDR1 is ENHRY, CDR2 SYGVKD. Deletions cut 11 bases from V and 3 bases from J, with 11 bases between. CDR3 sequence: CAVRRNYEQYF. As DNA, the CDR3 is TGTGCCGTCCGACGAAACTACGAGCAGTACTTC.

This clonotype was picked up a small number of times. The chain has TRBV7-8 and TRBJ2-7; TRBD2 matches 9 bases. This CDR3 contains 16 residues. Germline V gene sequence: CDR1 SGHVS, CDR2 FQNEAQ. The V segment lost 4 bases and the J segment 4 bases; nucleotides outside the gene matches: 11. The DNA for the CDR3 is TGTGCCAGCAGCTCTTATTATAGCGGGAGTGTGTACGAGCAGTACTTC. This gives the protein CASSSYYSGSVYEQYF.

A note on this clonotype: One end of the junction varies from germline; a read error may be responsible. The CDR3 nucleotides read TGTGCCAGCCGGGGGTCGACGCGTGAAGCTTCCTTT. Encoded protein: CASRGSTREASF. V usage is TRBV14 and J usage is TRBJ1-1; the D gene is possibly TRBD1 (5 bases). Germline V gene data show CDR1 as SGHDN and CDR2 as FVKESK. The CDR3 extends over 12 amino acids.